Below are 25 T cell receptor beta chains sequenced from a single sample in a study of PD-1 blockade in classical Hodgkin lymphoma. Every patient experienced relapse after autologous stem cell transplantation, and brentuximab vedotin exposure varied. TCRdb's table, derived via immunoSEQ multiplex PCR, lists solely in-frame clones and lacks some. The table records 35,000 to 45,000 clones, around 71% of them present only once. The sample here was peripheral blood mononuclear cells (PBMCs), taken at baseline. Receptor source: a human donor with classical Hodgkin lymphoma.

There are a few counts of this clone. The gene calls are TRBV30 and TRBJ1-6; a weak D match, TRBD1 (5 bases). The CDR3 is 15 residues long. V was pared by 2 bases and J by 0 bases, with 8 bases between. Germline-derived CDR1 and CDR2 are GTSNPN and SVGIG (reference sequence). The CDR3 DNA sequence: TGTGCCTGGAGTAGGGGAAGCTCCTATAATTCACCCCTCCACTTT. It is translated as CAWSRGSSYNSPLHF.

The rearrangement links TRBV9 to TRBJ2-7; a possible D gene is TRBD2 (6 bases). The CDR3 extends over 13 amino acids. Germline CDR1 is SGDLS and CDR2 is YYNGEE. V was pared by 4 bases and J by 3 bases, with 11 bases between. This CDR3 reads CASSPGGGYEQYF. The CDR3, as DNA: TGTGCCAGCAGCCCCGGGGGTGGCTACGAGCAGTACTTC. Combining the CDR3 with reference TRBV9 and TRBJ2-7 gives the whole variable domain DSGVTQTPKHLITATGQRVTLRCSPRSGDLSVYWYQQSLDQGLQFLIQYYNGEERAKGNILERFSAQQFPDLHSELNLSSLELGDSALYFCASSPGGGYEQYFGPGTRLTVT.

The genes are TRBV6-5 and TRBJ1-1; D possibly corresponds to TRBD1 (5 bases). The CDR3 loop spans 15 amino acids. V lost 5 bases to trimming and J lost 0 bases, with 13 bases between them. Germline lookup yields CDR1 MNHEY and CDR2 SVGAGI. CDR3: CASSLPWTLNTEAFF. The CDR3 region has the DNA TGTGCCAGCAGTCTACCCTGGACACTGAACACTGAAGCTTTCTTT.

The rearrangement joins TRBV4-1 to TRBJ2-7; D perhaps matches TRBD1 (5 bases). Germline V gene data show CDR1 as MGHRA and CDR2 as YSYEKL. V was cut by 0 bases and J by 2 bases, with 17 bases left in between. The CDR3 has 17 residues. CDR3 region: CASSQEVWGSEPYEQYF. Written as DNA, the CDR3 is TGCGCCAGCAGCCAAGAAGTTTGGGGCTCTGAACCCTACGAGCAGTACTTC.

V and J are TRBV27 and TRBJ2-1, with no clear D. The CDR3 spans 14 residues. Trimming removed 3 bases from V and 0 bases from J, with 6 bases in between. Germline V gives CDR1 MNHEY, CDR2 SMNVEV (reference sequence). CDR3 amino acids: CASSFRSSYNEQFF. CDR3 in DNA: TGTGCCAGCAGTTTCCGGAGCTCCTACAATGAGCAGTTCTTC.

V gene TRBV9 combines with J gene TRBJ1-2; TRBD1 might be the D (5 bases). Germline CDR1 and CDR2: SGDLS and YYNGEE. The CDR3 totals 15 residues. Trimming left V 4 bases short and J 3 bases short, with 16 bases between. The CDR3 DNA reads TGTGCCAGCAGCCCCCCGGGGGGGGTATACTATGGCTACACCTTC. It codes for CASSPPGGVYYGYTF.

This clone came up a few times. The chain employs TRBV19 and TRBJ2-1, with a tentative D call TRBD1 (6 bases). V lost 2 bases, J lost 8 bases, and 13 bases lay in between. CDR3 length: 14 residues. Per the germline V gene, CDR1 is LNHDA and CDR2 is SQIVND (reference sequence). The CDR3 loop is CASSILAGADEQFF. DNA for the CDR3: TGTGCCAGTAGTATACTGGCAGGGGCCGATGAGCAGTTCTTC.

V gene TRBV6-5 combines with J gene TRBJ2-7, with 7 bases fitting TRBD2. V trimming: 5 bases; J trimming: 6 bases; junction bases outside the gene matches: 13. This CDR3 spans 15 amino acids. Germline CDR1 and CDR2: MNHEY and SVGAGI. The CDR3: CASSHDVTSGVEQYF. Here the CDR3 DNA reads TGTGCCAGCAGTCATGATGTTACCAGCGGGGTCGAGCAGTACTTC.

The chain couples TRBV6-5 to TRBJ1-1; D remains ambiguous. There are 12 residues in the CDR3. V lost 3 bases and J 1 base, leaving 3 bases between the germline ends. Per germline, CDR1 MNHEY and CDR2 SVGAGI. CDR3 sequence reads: CASSYSNTEAFF. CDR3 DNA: TGTGCCAGCAGTTATTCGAACACTGAAGCTTTCTTT.

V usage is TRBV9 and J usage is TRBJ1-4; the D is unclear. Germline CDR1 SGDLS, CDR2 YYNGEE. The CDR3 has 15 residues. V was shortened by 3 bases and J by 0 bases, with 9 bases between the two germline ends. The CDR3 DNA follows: TGTGCCAGCAGCGCGTCGGTTTCAACTAATGAAAAACTGTTTTTT. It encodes CASSASVSTNEKLFF.

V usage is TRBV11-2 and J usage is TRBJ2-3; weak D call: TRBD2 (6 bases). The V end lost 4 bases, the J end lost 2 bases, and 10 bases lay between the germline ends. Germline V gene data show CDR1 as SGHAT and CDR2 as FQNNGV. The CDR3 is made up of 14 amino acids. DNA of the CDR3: TGTGCCAGCAGCTGGCCGGGAGCCACAGATACGCAGTATTTT. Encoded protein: CASSWPGATDTQYF.

The CDR3 DNA sequence: TGTGCCAGCAGCCCGCGGGACGGCTCCTACGAGCAGTACTTC. Translation: CASSPRDGSYEQYF. The chain carries TRBV9 and TRBJ2-7; a weak D match, TRBD2 (6 bases). There are 14 residues in the CDR3. The germline V gene encodes CDR1 SGDLS and CDR2 YYNGEE. The ends were cut back, 4 bases at V and 0 bases at J, with 11 bases in the middle. The variable domain in full, completed from reference TRBV9 and TRBJ2-7, reads DSGVTQTPKHLITATGQRVTLRCSPRSGDLSVYWYQQSLDQGLQFLIQYYNGEERAKGNILERFSAQQFPDLHSELNLSSLELGDSALYFCASSPRDGSYEQYFGPGTRLTVT.

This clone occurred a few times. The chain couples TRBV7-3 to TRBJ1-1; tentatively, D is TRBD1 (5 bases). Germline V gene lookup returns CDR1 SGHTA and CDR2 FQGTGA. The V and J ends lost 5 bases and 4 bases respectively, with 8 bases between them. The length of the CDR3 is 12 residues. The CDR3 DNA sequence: TGTGCCAGCAGCCCCGGGGGCACTGAAGCTTTCTTT. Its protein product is CASSPGGTEAFF.

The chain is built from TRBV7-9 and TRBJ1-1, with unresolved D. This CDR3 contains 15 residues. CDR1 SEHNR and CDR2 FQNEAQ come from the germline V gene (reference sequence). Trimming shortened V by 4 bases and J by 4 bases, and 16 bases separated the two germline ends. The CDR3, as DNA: TGTGCCAGCAGCTCCCCCGCAGGAAAATTCACTGAAGCTTTCTTT. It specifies CASSSPAGKFTEAFF.

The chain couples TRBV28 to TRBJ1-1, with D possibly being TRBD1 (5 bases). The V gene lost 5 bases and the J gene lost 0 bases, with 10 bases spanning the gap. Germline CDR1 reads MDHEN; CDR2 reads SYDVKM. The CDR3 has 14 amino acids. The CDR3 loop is CASSPGQLNTEAFF. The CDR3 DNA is TGTGCCAGCAGTCCGGGGCAGCTGAACACTGAAGCTTTCTTT. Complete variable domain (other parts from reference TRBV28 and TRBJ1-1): DVKVTQSSRYLVKRTGEKVFLECVQDMDHENMFWYRQDPGLGLRLIYFSYDVKMKEKGDIPEGYSVSREKKERFSLILESASTNQTSMYLCASSPGQLNTEAFFGQGTRLTVV.

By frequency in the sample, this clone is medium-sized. For the CDR3, the DNA is TGTGCCAGCAGCCAAGCCTGGCCAGGGTCGCAGCCCCAGCATTTT. Protein sequence: CASSQAWPGSQPQHF. This chain links TRBV4-2 with TRBJ1-5, with D perhaps TRBD1 (5 bases). Trimming removed 1 base at V and 7 bases at J, with 14 bases between. CDR3 size: 15 residues. Germline-derived CDR1 and CDR2 are LGHNA and YNFKEQ.

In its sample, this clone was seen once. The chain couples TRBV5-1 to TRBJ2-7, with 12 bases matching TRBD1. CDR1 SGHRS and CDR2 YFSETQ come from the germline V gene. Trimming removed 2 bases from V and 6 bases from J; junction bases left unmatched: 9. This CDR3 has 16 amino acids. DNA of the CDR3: TGCGCCAGCAGCTTCAACCCCGGGACAGGGGGCCTCGAGCAGTACTTC. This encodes CASSFNPGTGGLEQYF.

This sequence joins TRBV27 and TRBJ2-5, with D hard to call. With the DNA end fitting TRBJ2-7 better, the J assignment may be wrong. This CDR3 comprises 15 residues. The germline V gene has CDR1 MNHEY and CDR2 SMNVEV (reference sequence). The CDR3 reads CASSLILASSYEQYF. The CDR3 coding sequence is TGTGCCAGCAGTTTAATTCTTGCCAGCTCCTACGAGCAGTACTTC.

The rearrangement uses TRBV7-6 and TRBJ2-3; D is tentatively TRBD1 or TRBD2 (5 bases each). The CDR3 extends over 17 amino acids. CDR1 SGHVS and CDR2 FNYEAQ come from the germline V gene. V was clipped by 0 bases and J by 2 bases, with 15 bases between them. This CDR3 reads CASSLAGVTTYTDTQYF. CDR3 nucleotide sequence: TGTGCCAGCAGCTTAGCGGGGGTAACGACCTACACAGATACGCAGTATTTT.

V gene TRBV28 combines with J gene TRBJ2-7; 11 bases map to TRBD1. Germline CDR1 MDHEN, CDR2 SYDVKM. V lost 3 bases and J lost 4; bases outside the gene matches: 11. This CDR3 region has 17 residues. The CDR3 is CASSLDRGRGTGYEQYF. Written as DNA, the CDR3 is TGTGCCAGCAGTTTGGACAGGGGGCGGGGGACCGGGTACGAGCAGTACTTC.

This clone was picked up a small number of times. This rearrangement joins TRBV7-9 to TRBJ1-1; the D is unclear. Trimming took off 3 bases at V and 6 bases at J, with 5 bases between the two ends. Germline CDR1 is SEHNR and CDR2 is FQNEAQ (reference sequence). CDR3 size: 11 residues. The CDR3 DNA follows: TGTGCCAGCAGCTTCACCGCTGAAGCTTTCTTT. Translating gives CASSFTAEAFF.

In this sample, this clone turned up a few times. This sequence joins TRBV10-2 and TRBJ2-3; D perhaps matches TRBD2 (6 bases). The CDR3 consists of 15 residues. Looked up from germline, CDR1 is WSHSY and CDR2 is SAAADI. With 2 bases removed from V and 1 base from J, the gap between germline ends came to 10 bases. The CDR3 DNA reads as TGCGCCAGCAGTGAGGGATTAGCGGGCACAGATACGCAGTATTTT. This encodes CASSEGLAGTDTQYF.

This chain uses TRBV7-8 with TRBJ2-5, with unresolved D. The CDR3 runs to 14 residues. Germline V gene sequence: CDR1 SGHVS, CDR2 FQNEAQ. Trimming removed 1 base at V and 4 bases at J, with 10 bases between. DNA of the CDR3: TGTGCCAGCAGCTTAGAAGTGGCAGGAGAGACCCAGTACTTC. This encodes CASSLEVAGETQYF.

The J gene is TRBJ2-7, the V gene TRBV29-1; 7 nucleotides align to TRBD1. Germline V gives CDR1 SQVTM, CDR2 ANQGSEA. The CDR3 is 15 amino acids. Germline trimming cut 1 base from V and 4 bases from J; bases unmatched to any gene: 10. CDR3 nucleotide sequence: TGCAGCGTTGAAGCGAATGGACAGGAGAATTACGAGCAGTACTTC. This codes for CSVEANGQENYEQYF.

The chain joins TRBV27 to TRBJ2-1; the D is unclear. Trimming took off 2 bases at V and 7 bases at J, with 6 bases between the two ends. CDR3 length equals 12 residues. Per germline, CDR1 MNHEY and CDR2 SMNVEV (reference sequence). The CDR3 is CASSLGRNEQFF. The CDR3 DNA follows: TGTGCCAGCAGTTTAGGGCGGAATGAGCAGTTCTTC.